This record looks at one T cell receptor (beta chain) sequence and its context. Its antigen is undetermined. The second PCR ran roughly 6 to 12 cycles with a sample-barcoded 5' primer and J-beta primers. TCRdb re-derived calls from the 5' RACE reads in MiXCR, one entry per CDR3 protein. The sample has some 930,000 distinct CDR3 sequences, almost 30% seen once. This sample was included in a study of blood T cells in healthy people across ages. Broader study findings: Per-million-T-cell TCR beta diversity fell roughly linearly with age.

This CDR3 contains 15 residues. Germline V CDR1 and CDR2: SGHDT, YYEEEE. The ends were cut back, 0 bases at V and 0 bases at J, with 9 bases in the middle. These same data were also listed under a study on T cells of mothers and their children.

V usage is TRBV5-6 and J usage is TRBJ1-2; tentative D call: TRBD1 (5 bases). The sequencing sample was made of blood. The source of this sequence is a middle-aged woman in good health. CDR3 amino acids: CASSLAGGANYGYTF. As DNA, the CDR3 is TGTGCCAGCAGCTTGGCCGGGGGGGCTAACTATGGCTACACCTTC.